This T cell receptor (beta chain) was recovered during a study of tumor-infiltrating lymphocytes in primary liver carcinoma. Concerning this clonotype: The antigen remains undetermined.

The investigators made TCR beta cDNA from about 500 ng total RNA, using a constant-region primer. For TCR beta, libraries were produced by three nested multiplex PCR rounds using slightly modified ARM-PCR. TRBV1-TRBV30 forward and Cbeta reverse primers drove the first two approximately 10-cycle rounds. TCRdb re-derived calls from the multiplex PCR reads in MiXCR, one entry per CDR3 protein. This sample yields 310,000 or so distinct CDR3 sequences, of which 58% are seen a single time; about a sixth belongs to the top ten. RNA isolated from unsorted whole blood supplied the blood RNA, with germline DNA also extracted. The CDR3 loop spans 14 amino acids. Trimming took 6 bases from V and 7 from J; bases not matched to a gene: 5. Findings of the study overall: Relative to tumor region pairs, the tumor-adjacent and tumor-blood pairs showed overlap that was lower. Each sample was bulk and unsorted; consequently, CD4+ and CD8+ repertoires were not compared. A significantly higher top-250-clone fraction was found in tumors than in blood (p = 0.039).

This sequence originates from a woman aged 25-40 years with primary liver carcinoma and hepatitis B virus infection. Sequenced: peripheral blood. The chain links TRBV12-3 or TRBV12-4 to TRBJ2-1; 11 nucleotides align to TRBD2. The CDR3 loop reads CASSYSGGGNEQFF. The CDR3 nucleotides are TGTGCCAGCAGCTATAGCGGGGGGGGAAATGAGCAGTTCTTC.